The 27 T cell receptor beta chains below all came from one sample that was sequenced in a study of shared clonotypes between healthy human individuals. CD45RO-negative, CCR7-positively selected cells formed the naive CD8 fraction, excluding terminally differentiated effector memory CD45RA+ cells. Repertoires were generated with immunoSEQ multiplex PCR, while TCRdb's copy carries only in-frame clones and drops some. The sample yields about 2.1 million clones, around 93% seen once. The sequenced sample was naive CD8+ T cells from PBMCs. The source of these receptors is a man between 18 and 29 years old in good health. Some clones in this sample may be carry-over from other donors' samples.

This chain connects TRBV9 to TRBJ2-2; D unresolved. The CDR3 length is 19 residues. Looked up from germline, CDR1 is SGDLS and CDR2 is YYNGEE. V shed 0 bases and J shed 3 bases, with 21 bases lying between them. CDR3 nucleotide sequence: TGTGCCAGCAGCGTAGATCCCTATAGCCCCACGGGCTACACCGGGGAGCTGTTTTTT. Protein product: CASSVDPYSPTGYTGELFF.

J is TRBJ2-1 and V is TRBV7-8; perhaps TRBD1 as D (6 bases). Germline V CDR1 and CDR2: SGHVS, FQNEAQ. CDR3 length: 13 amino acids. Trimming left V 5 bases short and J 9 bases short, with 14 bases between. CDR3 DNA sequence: TGTGCCAGCAGCCATCAAGACAGGCGTGAGCAGTTCTTC. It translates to CASSHQDRREQFF.

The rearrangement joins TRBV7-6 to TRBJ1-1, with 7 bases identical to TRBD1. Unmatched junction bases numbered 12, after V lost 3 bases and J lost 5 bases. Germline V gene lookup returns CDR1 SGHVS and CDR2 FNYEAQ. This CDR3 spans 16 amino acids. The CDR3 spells CASSFETGLEGTEAFF. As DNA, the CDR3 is TGTGCCAGCAGCTTTGAGACAGGGCTTGAAGGGACTGAAGCTTTCTTT.

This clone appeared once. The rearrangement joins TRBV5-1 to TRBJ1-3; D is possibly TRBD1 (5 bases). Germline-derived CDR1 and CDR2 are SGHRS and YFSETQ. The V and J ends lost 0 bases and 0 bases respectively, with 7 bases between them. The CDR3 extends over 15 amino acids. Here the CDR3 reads CASSLERGSGNTIYF. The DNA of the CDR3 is TGCGCCAGCAGCTTGGAAAGGGGCTCTGGAAACACCATATATTTT.

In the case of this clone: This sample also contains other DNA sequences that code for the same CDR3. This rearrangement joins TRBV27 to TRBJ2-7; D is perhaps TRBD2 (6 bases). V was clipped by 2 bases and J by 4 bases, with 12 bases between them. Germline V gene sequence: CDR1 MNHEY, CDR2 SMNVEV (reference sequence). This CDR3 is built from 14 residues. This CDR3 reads CASSLRGNAYEQYF. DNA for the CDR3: TGTGCCAGCAGTTTACGCGGGAACGCATACGAGCAGTACTTC.

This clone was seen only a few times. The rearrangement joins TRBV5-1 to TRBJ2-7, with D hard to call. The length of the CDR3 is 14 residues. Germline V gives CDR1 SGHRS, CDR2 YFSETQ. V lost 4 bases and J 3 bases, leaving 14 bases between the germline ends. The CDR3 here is CASSPRSRVYEQYF. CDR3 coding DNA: TGCGCCAGCAGCCCGCGGTCCCGGGTCTACGAGCAGTACTTC.

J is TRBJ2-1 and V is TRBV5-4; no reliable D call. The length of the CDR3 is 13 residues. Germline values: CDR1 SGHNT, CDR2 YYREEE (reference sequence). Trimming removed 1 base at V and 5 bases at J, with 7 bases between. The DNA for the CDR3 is TGTGCCAGCAGCTTGTCCAGAGACAATGAGCAGTTCTTC. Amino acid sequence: CASSLSRDNEQFF.

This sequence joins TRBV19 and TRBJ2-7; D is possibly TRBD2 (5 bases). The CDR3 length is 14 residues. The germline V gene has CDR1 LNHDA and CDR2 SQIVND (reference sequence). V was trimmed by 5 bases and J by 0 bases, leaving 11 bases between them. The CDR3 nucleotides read TGTGCCAGTAGTGGACTCCGGAGCTCCTACGAGCAGTACTTC. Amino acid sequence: CASSGLRSSYEQYF.

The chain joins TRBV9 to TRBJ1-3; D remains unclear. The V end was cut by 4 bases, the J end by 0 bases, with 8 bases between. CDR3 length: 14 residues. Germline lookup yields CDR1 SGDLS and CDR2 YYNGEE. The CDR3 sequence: CASSLSFSGNTIYF. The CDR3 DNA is TGTGCCAGCAGCTTGTCATTCTCTGGAAACACCATATATTTT.

CDR3 in amino acids: CASSPALAGGGNTQYF. The CDR3 DNA sequence: TGTGCCAGCAGCCCCGCACTAGCGGGAGGAGGCAATACGCAGTATTTT. The chain is built from TRBV6-6 and TRBJ2-3; 12 nucleotides match TRBD2. The V and J ends lost 6 bases and 7 bases, in that order; junction bases with no gene match: 11. The CDR3 consists of 16 residues. The germline V gene has CDR1 MNHNY and CDR2 SVGAGI (reference sequence).

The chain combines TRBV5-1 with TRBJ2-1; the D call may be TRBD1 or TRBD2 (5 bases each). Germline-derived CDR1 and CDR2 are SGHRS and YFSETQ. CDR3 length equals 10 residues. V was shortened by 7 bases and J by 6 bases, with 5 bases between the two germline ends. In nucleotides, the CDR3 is TGCGCCAGCGGGACCAATGAGCAGTTCTTC. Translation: CASGTNEQFF.

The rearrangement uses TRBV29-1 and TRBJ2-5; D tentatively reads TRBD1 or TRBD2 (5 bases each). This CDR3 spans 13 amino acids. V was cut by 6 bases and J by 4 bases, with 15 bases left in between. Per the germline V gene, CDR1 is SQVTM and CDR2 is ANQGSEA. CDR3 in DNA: TGCAGCGTGTTCGGGACGAGGTTAGAGACCCAGTACTTC. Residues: CSVFGTRLETQYF. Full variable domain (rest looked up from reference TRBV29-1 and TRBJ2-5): SAVISQKPSRDICQRGTSLTIQCQVDSQVTMMFWYRQQPGQSLTLIATANQGSEATYESGFVIDKFPISRPNLTFSTLTVSNMSPEDSSIYLCSVFGTRLETQYFGPGTRLLVL.

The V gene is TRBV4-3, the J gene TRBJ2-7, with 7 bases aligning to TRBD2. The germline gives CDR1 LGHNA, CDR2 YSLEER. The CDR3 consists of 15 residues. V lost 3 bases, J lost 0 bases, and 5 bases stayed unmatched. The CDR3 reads CASSQEAGNSYEQYF. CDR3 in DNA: TGCGCCAGCAGCCAGGAAGCGGGGAACTCCTACGAGCAGTACTTC.

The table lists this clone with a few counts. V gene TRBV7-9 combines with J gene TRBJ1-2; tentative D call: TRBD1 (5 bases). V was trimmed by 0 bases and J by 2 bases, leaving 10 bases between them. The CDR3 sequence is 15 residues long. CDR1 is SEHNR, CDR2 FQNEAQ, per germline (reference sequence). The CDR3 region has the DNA TGTGCCAGCAGCTTAGCTGTAGGGGCGAACTATGGCTACACCTTC. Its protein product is CASSLAVGANYGYTF.

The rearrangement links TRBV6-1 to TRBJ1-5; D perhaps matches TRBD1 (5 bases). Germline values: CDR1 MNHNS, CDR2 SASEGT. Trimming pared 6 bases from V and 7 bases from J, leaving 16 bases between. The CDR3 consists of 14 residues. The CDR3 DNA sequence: TGTGCCAGCAGCGACAGTCGGGGTGGCCAGCCCCAGCATTTT. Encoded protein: CASSDSRGGQPQHF.

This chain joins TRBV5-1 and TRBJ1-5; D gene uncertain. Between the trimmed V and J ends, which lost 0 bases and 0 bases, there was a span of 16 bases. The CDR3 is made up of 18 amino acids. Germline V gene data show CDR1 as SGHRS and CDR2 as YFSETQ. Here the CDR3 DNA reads TGCGCCAGCAGCTTGGCGCAGGTCCCAGTAAATAGCAATCAGCCCCAGCATTTT. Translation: CASSLAQVPVNSNQPQHF.

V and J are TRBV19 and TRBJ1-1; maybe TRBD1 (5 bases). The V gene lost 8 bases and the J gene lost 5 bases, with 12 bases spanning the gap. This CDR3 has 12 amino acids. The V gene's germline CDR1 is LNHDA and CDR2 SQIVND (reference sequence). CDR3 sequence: CASDTGGTEAFF. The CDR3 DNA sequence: TGTGCCAGTGATACGGGGGGGACTGAAGCTTTCTTT.

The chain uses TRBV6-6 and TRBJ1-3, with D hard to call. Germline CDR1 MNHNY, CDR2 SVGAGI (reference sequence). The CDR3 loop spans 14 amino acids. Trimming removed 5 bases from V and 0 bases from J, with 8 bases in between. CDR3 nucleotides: TGTGCCAGCAGTCCCCCAGCCTCTGGAAACACCATATATTTT. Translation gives CASSPPASGNTIYF.

CDR3 region: CASSDLRHLGTEAFF. In DNA form, the CDR3 reads TGTGCCAGCAGTGATCTGAGACACCTCGGCACTGAAGCTTTCTTT. The chain employs TRBV25-1 and TRBJ1-1; D is unresolved. The V and J ends lost 3 bases and 4 bases respectively, with 15 bases between them. CDR1 and CDR2 (germline): MGHDK, SYGVNS. The CDR3 runs 15 residues.

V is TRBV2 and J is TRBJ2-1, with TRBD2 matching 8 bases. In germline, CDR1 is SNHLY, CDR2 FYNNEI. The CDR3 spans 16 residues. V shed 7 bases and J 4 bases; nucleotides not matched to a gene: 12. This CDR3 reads CASTKSGGRQYNEQFF. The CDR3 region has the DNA TGTGCCAGCACCAAGAGCGGGGGAAGACAATACAATGAGCAGTTCTTC.

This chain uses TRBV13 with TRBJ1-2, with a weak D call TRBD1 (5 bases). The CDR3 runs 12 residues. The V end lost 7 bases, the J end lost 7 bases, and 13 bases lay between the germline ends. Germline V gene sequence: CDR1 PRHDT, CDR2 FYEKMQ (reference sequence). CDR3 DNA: TGTGCCAGCACCGCAGGGTTTACTGGCTACACCTTC. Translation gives CASTAGFTGYTF. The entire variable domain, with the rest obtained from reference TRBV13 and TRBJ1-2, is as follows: AAGVIQSPRHLIKEKRETATLKCYPIPRHDTVYWYQQGPGQDPQFLISFYEKMQSDKGSIPDRFSAQQFSDYHSELNMSSLELGDSALYFCASTAGFTGYTFGSGTRLTVV.

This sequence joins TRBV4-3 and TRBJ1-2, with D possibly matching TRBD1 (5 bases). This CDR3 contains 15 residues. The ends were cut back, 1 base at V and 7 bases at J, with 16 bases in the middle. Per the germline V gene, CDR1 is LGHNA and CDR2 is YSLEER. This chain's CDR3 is CASSQGGAGIGGYTF. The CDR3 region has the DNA TGCGCCAGCAGCCAAGGAGGGGCGGGGATAGGTGGCTACACCTTC.

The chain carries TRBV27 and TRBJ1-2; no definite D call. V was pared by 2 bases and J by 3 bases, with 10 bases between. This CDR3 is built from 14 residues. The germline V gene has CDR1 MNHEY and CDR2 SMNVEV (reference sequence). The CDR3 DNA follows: TGTGCCAGCAGTTTACCGAACGGCTACTATGGCTACACCTTC. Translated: CASSLPNGYYGYTF.

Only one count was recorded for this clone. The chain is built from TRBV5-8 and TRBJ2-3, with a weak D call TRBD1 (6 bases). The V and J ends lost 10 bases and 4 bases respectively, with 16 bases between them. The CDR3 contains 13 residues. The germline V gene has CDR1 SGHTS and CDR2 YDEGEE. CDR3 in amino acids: CAPSWAGADTQYF. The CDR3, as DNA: TGTGCCCCAAGCTGGGCAGGGGCAGATACGCAGTATTTT.

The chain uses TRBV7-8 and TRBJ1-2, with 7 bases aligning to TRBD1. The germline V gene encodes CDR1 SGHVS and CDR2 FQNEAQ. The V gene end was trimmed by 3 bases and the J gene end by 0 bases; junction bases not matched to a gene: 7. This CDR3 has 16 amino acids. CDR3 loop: CASSLGADRSNYGYTF. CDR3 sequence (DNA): TGTGCCAGCAGCTTGGGGGCGGACAGGTCTAACTATGGCTACACCTTC.

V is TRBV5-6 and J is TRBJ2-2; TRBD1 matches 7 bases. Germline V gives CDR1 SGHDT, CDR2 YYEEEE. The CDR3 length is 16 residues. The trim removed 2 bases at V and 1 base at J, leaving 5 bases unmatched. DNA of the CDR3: TGTGCCAGCAGCTTTTTTAGACAGGGGAACACCGGGGAGCTGTTTTTT. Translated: CASSFFRQGNTGELFF. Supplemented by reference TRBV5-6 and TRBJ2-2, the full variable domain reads DAGVTQSPTHLIKTRGQQVTLRCSPKSGHDTVSWYQQALGQGPQFIFQYYEEEERQRGNFPDRFSGHQFPNYSSELNVNALLLGDSALYLCASSFFRQGNTGELFFGEGSRLTVL.

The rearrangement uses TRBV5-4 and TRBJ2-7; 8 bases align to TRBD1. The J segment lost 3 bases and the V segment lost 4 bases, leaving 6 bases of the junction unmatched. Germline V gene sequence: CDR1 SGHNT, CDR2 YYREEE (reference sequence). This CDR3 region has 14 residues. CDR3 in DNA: TGTGCCAGCAGCCCGGACAGGGACTTCTACGAGCAGTACTTC. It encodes CASSPDRDFYEQYF.